A selection of T cell receptor beta chains follows, all from one sample in a study of response to subunit inactivated influenza vaccine. TCRdb reprocessed the RT-PCR reads via MiXCR and lists one record per CDR3 protein. The table lists around 600,000 distinct CDR3 sequences, 10% to 12% of them singletons. This sample also appeared in a second study, on T cells expressing NK-cell markers.

Sample: PBMCs from blood, taken on the day of vaccination. The receptors stem from a man over 45 who received an inactivated influenza vaccine. The CDR3 runs from the conserved cysteine through the conserved F or W. D genes are given only for firm matches. Clone size is shown for a subset of rows, as once, few, many or a class of expanded clone.

cdr3_nt	cdr3_aa	v_call	j_call	d_call	clone_size
TGTGCCATCAAGACAGGGGGGAGCACAGATACGCAGTATTTT	CAIKTGGSTDTQYF	TRBV10-3	TRBJ2-3	TRBD1	-
TGCAGCGTTTGTTGGGAGGGCGGTGACACTGAAGCTTTCTTT	CSVCWEGGDTEAFF	TRBV29-1	TRBJ1-1	-	few
TGCAGCCTCCGGGACAGGGTTTCACCCCTCCACTTT	CSLRDRVSPLHF	TRBV29-1	TRBJ1-6	TRBD1	-
TGTGCCAGCAGCCGCGACGGGACGGGCCAAGAGACCCAGTACTTC	CASSRDGTGQETQYF	TRBV12-3/TRBV12-4	TRBJ2-5	-	few
TGTGCTAGTGGTTTGGGATCCTACGGCGGGGAGCTGTTTTTT	CASGLGSYGGELFF	TRBV12-5	TRBJ2-2	-	few
TGCGCCAGCAGCTTGGTTGCGGGAGGGCGAGGAGAGACCCAGTACTTC	CASSLVAGGRGETQYF	TRBV5-1	TRBJ2-5	TRBD2	few
TGTGCCTGGAGTTTTCAGGGGATCTACGAGCAGTACTTC	CAWSFQGIYEQYF	TRBV30	TRBJ2-7	-	-
TGTGCCAGCCGTTTAACGGGTAATGGGGATCAGTACTTC	CASRLTGNGDQYF	TRBV6-5	TRBJ2-4	-	-
TGTGCCAGCAGCTCGATGGGACTAGCCGGAAAGGGGACCCAGTACTTC	CASSSMGLAGKGTQYF	TRBV7-2	TRBJ2-5	TRBD2	-
TGTGCCAGCAGCCGGGCTGAAGAGACCCAGTACTTC	CASSRAEETQYF	TRBV7-9	TRBJ2-5	-	-
TGTGCCACCAGCGGTTTGGGACTAGCGGGAGCCTACGAGCAGTACTTC	CATSGLGLAGAYEQYF	TRBV15	TRBJ2-7	TRBD2	-
TGTGCCAGCACTCCGATGAGTCTTCGGTACGAGCAGTACTTC	CASTPMSLRYEQYF	TRBV6-2/TRBV6-3	TRBJ2-7	-	few
TGTGCCAGCAGTTTATCCATTAGCGGGAGTGGTGATACGCAGTATTTT	CASSLSISGSGDTQYF	TRBV28	TRBJ2-3	TRBD2	-
TGTGCCGGTACCAATTCGGGACGGTCCCCCACCACTGAAGCTTTCTTT	CAGTNSGRSPTTEAFF	TRBV2	TRBJ1-1	-	-
TGTGCCAGCAGTTTTCTGGCCAACCGAGGCTACGAGCAGTACTTC	CASSFLANRGYEQYF	TRBV27	TRBJ2-7	-	many
TGTGCCAGCAGTTTCGGGACAGGGGTGGAGGGGACCTACGAGCAGTACTTC	CASSFGTGVEGTYEQYF	TRBV28	TRBJ2-7	TRBD1	few
TGTGCCAGCAGTTCCCGTTCTGCTGCCCCGAAGGGTGGCCTGAACTACGAGCAGTACTTC	CASSSRSAAPKGGLNYEQYF	TRBV2	TRBJ2-7	-	few
TGTGCCAGCAGCACCTTCGAGGGGACGCAGTATTTT	CASSTFEGTQYF	TRBV7-9	TRBJ2-3	-	-
TGTGCCAGCAGCCCGGGACAGGGGATATTCTCTGGGGCCAACGTCCTGACTTTC	CASSPGQGIFSGANVLTF	TRBV7-7	TRBJ2-6	TRBD1	few
TGCGCCAGCAGCTTGGCAGGCCCGGGGGGTACTGAAGCTTTCTTT	CASSLAGPGGTEAFF	TRBV5-1	TRBJ1-1	-	-
TGCGCCAGCAGCCAAGATGCGGATTACTCCTACGAGCAGTACTTC	CASSQDADYSYEQYF	TRBV4-3	TRBJ2-7	-	-
TGTGCTAGCAGCCCACTGGGATCGAACACTGAAGCTTTCTTT	CASSPLGSNTEAFF	TRBV7-7	TRBJ1-1	-	many
TGTGCCAGCAGCCACGGGACAGTGAAAAACATTCAGTACTTC	CASSHGTVKNIQYF	TRBV3-1	TRBJ2-4	TRBD1	few
TGCGCCAGCAGCCAAGATAGGGCTTCTGGCTACACCTTC	CASSQDRASGYTF	TRBV4-3	TRBJ1-2	-	-
TGCGCCAGCAGCCTTAGCGGGGCCCTAGCGGGAGATACGCAGTATTTT	CASSLSGALAGDTQYF	TRBV5-1	TRBJ2-3	TRBD2	-
TGTGCCAGCAGCCACCGGACAGGGGATGATGGCTACACCTTC	CASSHRTGDDGYTF	TRBV3-1	TRBJ1-2	TRBD1	-
TGCAGGGAAAGCGGGAAGGAGCAGTTCTTC	CRESGKEQFF	TRBV20-1	TRBJ2-1	TRBD2	-
TGTGCCAGCAGTGAAACGATTCATCCCGGGACAGGGGGTAATTTCGAGCAGTTCTTC	CASSETIHPGTGGNFEQFF	TRBV27	TRBJ2-1	TRBD1	-
TGTGCCAGCAGCCGGGATCCACAAGAGACCCAGTACTTC	CASSRDPQETQYF	TRBV7-2	TRBJ2-5	-	-
TGTGCCAGCAGCTTACTGCGTCCGGAGACCCAGTACTTC	CASSLLRPETQYF	TRBV7-9	TRBJ2-5	-	few
TGTGCCAGCGCCGTCGAAAGCGGGTCGGTGGCAGATACGCAGTATTTT	CASAVESGSVADTQYF	TRBV12-3/TRBV12-4	TRBJ2-3	-	-
TGTGCCAGCAGCTTCACCGCCGCAACTAATGAAAAACTGTTTTTT	CASSFTAATNEKLFF	TRBV7-9	TRBJ1-4	-	few
TGTGCCAGCAGCTTTGGTGGTACCTTCGACGAGCAGTACTTC	CASSFGGTFDEQYF	TRBV7-9	TRBJ2-7	-	-
TGCGCCAGCAGCTTGGACCCGCGACAGGTAACCTACAATGAGCAGTTCTTC	CASSLDPRQVTYNEQFF	TRBV5-1	TRBJ2-1	-	-
TGTGCCAGCAGTTTTCAGCGGGGGGCCCACTACAATGAGCAGTTCTTC	CASSFQRGAHYNEQFF	TRBV27	TRBJ2-1	TRBD2	-
TGCGCCAGCAACCCAGGACTAGCGGGGAGCACCGGGGAGCTGTTTTTT	CASNPGLAGSTGELFF	TRBV4-3	TRBJ2-2	TRBD2	-
TGTGCCAGCAGCTTAATAGCGGGAGGGAGAGGAGATACGCAGTATTTT	CASSLIAGGRGDTQYF	TRBV11-2	TRBJ2-3	TRBD2	-
TGTGCCAGCACCGTAGGGGGGCACGGAAGGGAGACCCAGTACTTC	CASTVGGHGRETQYF	TRBV7-2	TRBJ2-5	-	-
TGTGCCAGCAGTTTGGGTCACCCAGGGAATCAGCCCCAGCATTTT	CASSLGHPGNQPQHF	TRBV12-3/TRBV12-4	TRBJ1-5	-	few
TGTGCCAGCCGGTTGGGGGGGCTTCACTATGGCTACACCTTC	CASRLGGLHYGYTF	TRBV12-3/TRBV12-4	TRBJ1-2	-	few
TGTGCCAGCAGCCAAGGAGTCGGCGGGGGGGCCTTCCCAGATACGCAGTATTTT	CASSQGVGGGAFPDTQYF	TRBV4-2	TRBJ2-3	TRBD2	few
TGTGCCAGCAGTTTTTCGGTGAAGATCACAGATACGCAGTATTTT	CASSFSVKITDTQYF	TRBV12-3/TRBV12-4	TRBJ2-3	-	few